These 7 T cell receptor beta chains originate from one sample sequenced in a study of response to subunit inactivated influenza vaccine. MiXCR, applied by TCRdb to the RT-PCR reads, yields one record per CDR3 protein. The table has just under 550,000 distinct CDR3 sequences, under 30% seen once. These records were also assigned to another study, of T cells expressing NK-cell markers. As that report states: 5'RACE template switching built TCR beta cDNA with unique molecular identifiers.

This specimen consisted of CD4+ T cells sorted from PBMCs, obtained 11 to 12 days after vaccination. These receptors originate from a man aged 45 to 65 who received an inactivated influenza vaccine.

Ten or more counts support this clonotype. The chain links TRBV19 to TRBJ2-4; D is undetermined. V was shortened by 7 bases and J by 8 bases, with 15 bases between the two germline ends. Germline V gene data show CDR1 as LNHDA and CDR2 as SQIVND (reference sequence). The CDR3 is 13 residues long. The CDR3 is CASTPGWTDIQYF. The CDR3, as DNA: TGTGCCAGTACCCCAGGTTGGACGGACATTCAGTACTTC.

This clonotype appeared a few times. V is TRBV5-1 and J is TRBJ2-2; no firm D call. The V and J ends lost 4 bases and 6 bases respectively, with 10 bases between them. This CDR3 is built from 13 residues. Germline V gene data show CDR1 as SGHRS and CDR2 as YFSETQ. CDR3 protein: CASSNTESGELFF. The CDR3 DNA is TGCGCCAGCAGCAATACAGAGTCCGGGGAGCTGTTTTTT.

The gene calls are TRBV7-8 and TRBJ2-1, with D possibly being TRBD2 (6 bases). From germline, CDR1 is SGHVS and CDR2 FQNEAQ. The ends were cut back, 1 base at V and 7 bases at J, with 14 bases in the middle. CDR3 length: 15 residues. CDR3 bases: TGTGCCAGCAGCTTAGACGGGGAGGCTGGGAATGAGCAGTTCTTC. Translated: CASSLDGEAGNEQFF.

The V gene is TRBV24-1, the J gene TRBJ1-5; D is uncertain. The V gene's germline CDR1 is KGHDR and CDR2 SFDVKD. The CDR3 spans 14 residues. The ends were cut back, 3 bases at V and 3 bases at J, with 8 bases in the middle. The CDR3 DNA reads as TGTGCCACCAGTGATGGACCGTTCAATCAGCCCCAGCATTTT. It codes for CATSDGPFNQPQHF.

This clonotype was seen a handful of times. This chain uses TRBV12-3 or TRBV12-4 with TRBJ2-1, with D perhaps assigned TRBD1 or TRBD2 (5 bases each). The CDR3 sequence is 15 residues long. V dropped 5 bases and J dropped 9 bases, with 20 bases sitting between them. The CDR3: CASSANWGRASEQFF. In DNA, the CDR3 is TGTGCCAGCAGTGCGAATTGGGGACGGGCCTCTGAGCAGTTCTTC.

This clonotype was counted between two and nine times. V is TRBV3-1 and J is TRBJ2-2, with 9 bases lining up with TRBD1. J was trimmed by 3 bases and V by 5 bases; bases with no gene match: 4. Germline-derived CDR1 and CDR2 are LGHDT and YNNKEL (reference sequence). The CDR3 is made up of 15 amino acids. The CDR3 region is CASSAGTGYTGELFF. The CDR3 region has the DNA TGTGCCAGCAGCGCCGGGACAGGGTACACCGGGGAGCTGTTTTTT.

This sequence joins TRBV5-1 and TRBJ1-2; TRBD1 is a possible D gene (5 bases). Germline V gene data show CDR1 as SGHRS and CDR2 as YFSETQ. The CDR3 is made up of 13 amino acids. V was shortened by 2 bases and J by 4 bases, with 9 bases between the two germline ends. For the CDR3, the DNA is TGCGCCAGCAGCTTAGACGGGGGCTATGGCTACACCTTC. It codes for CASSLDGGYGYTF.